A selection of T cell receptor beta chains follows, all from one sample in a study of naive and memory T cell subsets. TCRdb redid the calling of the UMI-ligation and nested PCR reads with MiXCR, one entry per CDR3 protein. There are under 150,000 distinct CDR3 sequences in the sample; approximately 20% occur only once, and around 0.63% lies in the top ten. The material sequenced was naive CD8+ T cells from blood. The receptors here all came from a human donor in good health. CDR3s include the opening cysteine and the closing phenylalanine or tryptophan. A D gene is named only where the DNA matches it firmly. Clone size is shown for a subset of rows, as once, few, many or a class of expanded clone.

>NA|NA|TRBJ2-1|TRBV12-3/TRBV12-4
CASKGGGAGNEQFF
TGTGCCAGCAAGGGTGGGGGGGCCGGTAATGAGCAGTTCTTC
>TRBD2|NA|TRBJ2-2|TRBV6-2/TRBV6-3
CASSYSAGTSWNTGELFF
TGTGCCAGCAGTTACTCGGCCGGGACTAGCTGGAACACCGGGGAGCTGTTTTTT
>TRBD1|NA|TRBJ1-2|TRBV5-4
CASSIGTVYGYTF
TGTGCCAGCAGCATTGGGACAGTTTATGGCTACACCTTC
>NA|few|TRBJ1-2|TRBV28
CASSKRAGALAYGYTF
TGTGCCAGCAGCAAAAGGGCAGGGGCTCTGGCCTATGGCTACACCTTC
>NA|NA|TRBJ1-1|TRBV13
CASSPRGLIPDEAFF
TGTGCCAGCAGCCCGAGGGGACTCATCCCGGATGAAGCTTTCTTT
>NA|NA|TRBJ2-1|TRBV7-9
CASSPPEVDEFF
TGTGCCAGCAGCCCCCCCGAGGTAGACGAGTTCTTC
>NA|NA|TRBJ2-2|TRBV5-1
CASSWAISTGELFF
TGCGCCAGCAGCTGGGCTATCTCAACCGGGGAGCTGTTTTTT
>TRBD2|NA|TRBJ2-1|TRBV28
CASSFRGRDYTIDNEQFF
TGTGCCAGCAGCTTCCGGGGGAGGGATTATACAATCGACAATGAGCAGTTCTTC
>NA|many|TRBJ2-3|TRBV2
CASGRGLIDTSTDTQYF
TGTGCCAGCGGGCGCGGGCTGATCGATACCTCCACAGATACGCAGTATTTT
>TRBD1|few|TRBJ1-1|TRBV28
CASSFGQENYEAFF
TGTGCCAGCAGTTTTGGACAGGAAAATTATGAAGCTTTCTTT
>TRBD2|once|TRBJ2-3|TRBV29-1
CSVGPGGTDTQYF
TGCAGCGTTGGTCCGGGAGGTACAGATACGCAGTATTTT
>TRBD2|NA|TRBJ2-1|TRBV4-3
CASSREGELAYNEQFF
TGCGCCAGCAGCCGAGAGGGAGAACTAGCGTACAATGAGCAGTTCTTC
>TRBD1|NA|TRBJ2-7|TRBV9
CASSPTGEEQYF
TGTGCCAGCAGCCCTACAGGGGAAGAGCAGTACTTC
>TRBD1|few|TRBJ2-7|TRBV4-3
CASSQDFGSRDRLNEQYF
TGCGCCAGCAGCCAAGATTTCGGAAGTCGGGACAGGCTTAACGAGCAGTACTTC
>NA|many|TRBJ2-1|TRBV9
CASSVDPGESSNEQFF
TGTGCCAGCAGCGTAGATCCGGGAGAGAGCTCAAATGAGCAGTTCTTC
>NA|few|TRBJ2-3|TRBV27
CASRGIAVISTDTQYF
TGTGCCAGCAGGGGTATAGCGGTAATCAGCACAGATACGCAGTATTTT
>TRBD1|NA|TRBJ1-2|TRBV29-1
CSVVLGQGAFGYTF
TGCAGCGTTGTATTGGGACAGGGGGCGTTTGGCTACACCTTC
>NA|few|TRBJ2-7|TRBV27
CASSLWLGNEQYF
TGTGCCAGCAGTTTATGGTTGGGGAACGAGCAGTACTTC
>TRBD2|few|TRBJ2-1|TRBV20-1
CSARDSGMDYNEQFF
TGCAGTGCTAGAGATAGCGGGATGGACTACAATGAGCAGTTCTTC
>NA|NA|TRBJ2-7|TRBV4-1
CASSQGGEYEQYF
TGCGCCAGCAGCCAAGGGGGGGAATACGAGCAGTACTTC
>TRBD2|NA|TRBJ2-7|TRBV28
CASSFSGRGEQYF
TGTGCCAGCAGTTTCAGCGGGAGAGGTGAGCAGTACTTC
>NA|few|TRBJ1-1|TRBV28
CATRGEGTEAFF
TGTGCCACTCGAGGGGAGGGAACTGAAGCTTTCTTT
>NA|NA|TRBJ2-1|TRBV4-3
CASSQDYLDEQFF
TGCGCCAGCAGCCAGGACTATTTAGATGAGCAGTTCTTC
>TRBD1|NA|TRBJ2-7|TRBV14
CASSLWTGNYEQYF
TGTGCCAGCAGCCTCTGGACAGGGAACTACGAGCAGTACTTC
>NA|NA|TRBJ2-7|TRBV6-2/TRBV6-3
CASSGPGQAYEQYF
TGTGCCAGCAGCGGGCCGGGACAAGCCTACGAGCAGTACTTC
>NA|NA|TRBJ2-1|TRBV28
CASTPRNYNEQFF
TGTGCCAGCACCCCGAGGAACTACAATGAGCAGTTCTTC
>NA|few|TRBJ1-1|TRBV6-5
CASSYLALNTEAFF
TGTGCCAGCAGTTATCTCGCTTTGAACACTGAAGCTTTCTTT
>TRBD2|few|TRBJ2-7|TRBV27
CASRLAGGNEQYF
TGTGCCAGCAGACTAGCGGGAGGTAACGAGCAGTACTTC
>NA|NA|TRBJ2-7|TRBV28
CASSLNVRQVSYEQYF
TGTGCCAGCAGTTTAAATGTCAGGCAGGTGAGCTACGAGCAGTACTTC
>NA|NA|TRBJ1-1|TRBV12-3/TRBV12-4
CASSLTGTEAFF
TGTGCCAGCAGTTTAACAGGCACTGAAGCTTTCTTT
>TRBD2|NA|TRBJ2-1|TRBV3-1
CASSQDQLATYNEQFF
TGTGCCAGCAGCCAAGATCAACTAGCGACCTACAATGAGCAGTTCTTC
>NA|few|TRBJ2-2|TRBV7-6
CASSLVAGLAGELFF
TGTGCCAGCAGCTTAGTTGCGGGATTAGCCGGGGAGCTGTTTTTT
>TRBD2|NA|TRBJ2-2|TRBV10-1
CASSDVAGDTGELFF
TGCGCCAGCAGTGATGTAGCGGGAGATACCGGGGAGCTGTTTTTT
>NA|few|TRBJ2-1|TRBV28
CASSLSGTSYNEQFF
TGTGCCAGCAGTTTATCCGGTACATCCTACAATGAGCAGTTCTTC
>NA|few|TRBJ2-5|TRBV12-3/TRBV12-4
CASSFEIPGETQYF
TGTGCCAGCAGTTTCGAGATCCCTGGTGAGACCCAGTACTTC
>NA|few|TRBJ2-1|TRBV3-1
CASSQGWGSYNEQFF
TGTGCCAGCAGCCAAGGCTGGGGATCCTACAATGAGCAGTTCTTC
>NA|few|TRBJ1-5|TRBV28
CASTRGVNQPQHF
TGTGCCAGCACCCGCGGCGTTAATCAGCCCCAGCATTTT